This T cell receptor beta chain came from a study of T cells in localized non-small cell lung cancer. The data were produced by immunoSEQ multiplex PCR, yet TCRdb's version contains in-frame clones alone and is incomplete. The table lists around 2,800 clones, roughly 23% of them singletons. The study's findings and limits: The tumor had only one region sequenced, so heterogeneity remains possible. Peak T cell clonality was found in uninvolved adjacent lung, exceeding tumor. Longer overall survival was associated with a higher density of T cells in the blood.

With respect to this clone: Its antigen is undetermined.

With 6 bases removed from V and 4 bases from J, the gap between germline ends came to 13 bases. This CDR3 has 14 residues. CDR1 SGHNT and CDR2 YENEEA come from the germline V gene. The source is a male donor at least 60 years old with stage II lung adenocarcinoma. Material: normal lung tissue next to the tumor, obtained before any cancer treatment. The chain recombines TRBV11-3 with TRBJ2-1; possible D gene TRBD2, 6 bases. CDR3 in amino acids: CASSAGFSYNEQFF. In nucleotides, the CDR3 is TGTGCCAGCAGTGCGGGATTTTCGTACAATGAGCAGTTCTTC.